What follows are 22 T cell receptor beta chains derived from one specimen sequenced in a study of shared clonotypes between healthy human individuals. Method: immunoSEQ multiplex PCR; TCRdb's copy keeps in-frame clones and lacks some. The sample holds a few hundred thousand clones, approximately 97% seen once. The source material was naive CD4+ T cells sorted from blood. Described subset: CD45RA+ positively selected. These receptors originate from a woman in her 30s in good health.

The chain couples TRBV10-3 to TRBJ2-1; maybe TRBD2 (6 bases). Germline CDR1 ENHRY, CDR2 SYGVKD. Between the trimmed V and J ends, which lost 4 bases and 2 bases, there was a span of 12 bases. The CDR3 has 15 amino acids. In nucleotides, the CDR3 is TGTGCCATCAGTGGACGGGGGACGGCCTACAATGAGCAGTTCTTC. This codes for CAISGRGTAYNEQFF.

The rearrangement uses TRBV7-9 and TRBJ2-2; 8 nucleotides align to TRBD2. After removal of 9 bases from V and 3 bases from J, the junction contained 3 bases not matched to a gene. The germline CDR1 and CDR2 sequences are SEHNR and FQNEAQ (reference sequence). The CDR3 is 13 residues long. The CDR3 spells CASPGGYTGELFF. For the CDR3, the DNA is TGTGCCAGTCCGGGAGGGTACACCGGGGAGCTGTTTTTT.

CDR3 nucleotide sequence: TGTGCCAGCAGCCAAGTATCTAACTTCGGAGCGAGGGGAATGGACTATGGCTACACCTTC. It yields the protein CASSQVSNFGARGMDYGYTF. The chain carries TRBV4-2 and TRBJ1-2; D possibly corresponds to TRBD1 (5 bases). The CDR3 is 20 residues long. The V end was cut by 1 base, the J end by 3 bases, with 27 bases between. CDR1 and CDR2 (germline): LGHNA, YNFKEQ.

The rearrangement links TRBV10-3 to TRBJ2-7; no clear D. V was clipped by 6 bases and J by 2 bases, with 11 bases between them. Per the germline V gene, CDR1 is ENHRY and CDR2 is SYGVKD. There are 13 residues in the CDR3. The CDR3 DNA reads as TGTGCCATCAGCAGCGAGCCCACCTACGAGCAGTACTTC. It translates to CAISSEPTYEQYF.

The gene calls are TRBV7-9 and TRBJ1-2; TRBD1 aligns across 8 bases. The trim removed 5 bases at V and 4 bases at J, leaving 9 bases unmatched. The CDR3 spans 15 residues. Germline-derived CDR1 and CDR2 are SEHNR and FQNEAQ (reference sequence). CDR3 DNA sequence: TGTGCCAGCAGCCGCAATTACAGGGGGTTCTATGGCTACACCTTC. This gives the protein CASSRNYRGFYGYTF.

This chain joins TRBV28 and TRBJ2-6; D is unresolved. The length of the CDR3 is 14 residues. V lost 3 bases, J lost 0 bases, and 3 bases lay in between. The germline V gene has CDR1 MDHEN and CDR2 SYDVKM. The CDR3 DNA is TGTGCCAGCAGTTTTCCCTCTGGGGCCAACGTCCTGACTTTC. This sequence encodes CASSFPSGANVLTF.

This chain links TRBV7-9 with TRBJ1-1; D gene unclear. The germline V gene encodes CDR1 SEHNR and CDR2 FQNEAQ (reference sequence). The CDR3 covers 13 residues. The germline V and J ends were trimmed by 1 base and 2 bases, with 5 bases remaining between them. CDR3 residues: CASSLEINTEAFF. The CDR3 DNA reads TGTGCCAGCAGCTTAGAAATAAACACTGAAGCTTTCTTT.

This clone has a single count. The chain uses TRBV5-8 and TRBJ2-5; D call uncertain. CDR1 and CDR2 from the germline V gene are SGHTS and YDEGEE. This CDR3 has 15 residues. V lost 0 bases and J lost 7, with 16 bases in between. In nucleotides, the CDR3 is TGTGCCAGCAGCTTGGGACATATAGCTGATGGGACCCAGTACTTC. This codes for CASSLGHIADGTQYF.

The V call is TRBV6-1, the J call TRBJ2-1; 8 bases fit TRBD2. The CDR3 length is 13 residues. CDR1 and CDR2 from the germline V gene are MNHNS and SASEGT. The ends lost 7 bases at V and 4 bases at J; junction bases unmatched: 3. CDR3 nucleotides: TGTGCCAGCAAGAAGCGGGGGTACAATGAGCAGTTCTTC. This codes for CASKKRGYNEQFF.

This chain joins TRBV6-6 and TRBJ2-7; TRBD1 is a possible D gene (5 bases). Deletions cut 6 bases from V and 3 bases from J, with 18 bases between. Germline CDR1 and CDR2: MNHNY and SVGAGI (reference sequence). This CDR3 contains 15 residues. The CDR3: CASRKDSLRLYEQYF. CDR3 in DNA: TGTGCCAGCAGGAAAGACAGTCTAAGGCTCTACGAGCAGTACTTC.

This chain joins TRBV29-1 and TRBJ2-2, with D possibly TRBD1 on 5 matching bases. The germline CDR1 and CDR2 sequences are SQVTM and ANQGSEA. V was cut by 7 bases and J by 5 bases, with 11 bases left in between. The CDR3 covers 12 residues. In DNA form, the CDR3 reads TGCAGCGGCCTCAGGGTGACCGGGGAGCTGTTTTTT. Encoded protein: CSGLRVTGELFF.

This clone was recorded once. This rearrangement joins TRBV19 to TRBJ1-1; D remains unclear. Trimming removed 3 bases from V and 8 bases from J, with 7 bases in between. Germline lookup yields CDR1 LNHDA and CDR2 SQIVND (reference sequence). The CDR3 is 11 residues long. CDR3 region: CASSILWEAFF. The CDR3 DNA reads TGTGCCAGTAGTATTCTCTGGGAAGCTTTCTTT.

J is TRBJ2-3 and V is TRBV27; 12 bases fit TRBD2. The germline V gene encodes CDR1 MNHEY and CDR2 SMNVEV (reference sequence). The CDR3 covers 16 residues. V lost 6 bases, J lost 1 base, and 5 bases stayed unmatched. The CDR3 bases are TGTGCCAGCAGCACGACTAGCGGGGGTGGCACAGATACGCAGTATTTT. This encodes CASSTTSGGGTDTQYF.

The CDR3 DNA reads TGTGCCAGCAGTTTCAGCGGGAGTCAGGACGAGCAGTACTTC. It specifies CASSFSGSQDEQYF. V and J are TRBV7-2 and TRBJ2-7; 8 positions match TRBD2. The junction had 9 bases not matched to a gene; V was cut back by 6 bases and J by 5 bases. In germline, CDR1 is SGHTA, CDR2 FQGNSA. CDR3 length: 14 residues.

The CDR3 here is CASSLTSEKLFF. The CDR3 DNA sequence: TGTGCCAGCAGCTTAACGAGTGAAAAACTGTTTTTT. The gene calls are TRBV7-2 and TRBJ1-4; D ambiguous. The CDR3 sequence is 12 residues long. Trimming removed 2 bases from V and 7 bases from J, with 5 bases in between. Germline lookup yields CDR1 SGHTA and CDR2 FQGNSA.

This sequence joins TRBV5-1 and TRBJ1-1; 7 bases map to TRBD1. Trimming took 5 bases from V and 0 from J; bases not matched to a gene: 10. The CDR3 spans 16 residues. Germline V CDR1 and CDR2: SGHRS, YFSETQ. For the CDR3, the DNA is TGCGCCAGCAGGCCAGGGAGGACAGGAATGAACACTGAAGCTTTCTTT. It translates to CASRPGRTGMNTEAFF.

This rearrangement joins TRBV7-9 to TRBJ2-5, with 11 bases that match TRBD2. Germline assignment: CDR1 SEHNR and CDR2 FQNEAQ (reference sequence). With V trimmed by 3 bases and J by 10 bases, 10 bases remained unmatched. This CDR3 comprises 15 residues. The CDR3 bases are TGTGCCAGCAGCTTCCCTATACTAGCGGGAGAAGTCCAGTACTTC. Protein sequence: CASSFPILAGEVQYF.

The gene calls are TRBV5-6 and TRBJ1-1; 7 bases map to TRBD1. The germline CDR1 and CDR2 sequences are SGHDT and YYEEEE. The trim removed 2 bases at V and 1 base at J, leaving 5 bases unmatched. The CDR3 runs to 15 residues. The CDR3 is CASSLGGSQNTEAFF. As DNA, the CDR3 is TGTGCCAGCAGCTTAGGGGGCAGCCAGAACACTGAAGCTTTCTTT.

CDR3 coding DNA: TGCGCCAGCAGCTTGGGGGAAACTAATGAAAAACTGTTTTTT. Translating it yields CASSLGETNEKLFF. The rearrangement links TRBV5-1 to TRBJ1-4; D is undetermined. The CDR3 has 14 residues. Trimming pared 0 bases from V and 1 base from J, leaving 4 bases between. CDR1 is SGHRS and CDR2 is YFSETQ in the germline V gene.

The J gene is TRBJ1-4, the V gene TRBV11-2; D uncertain. V was shortened by 6 bases and J by 5 bases, with 10 bases between the two germline ends. Germline V gene data show CDR1 as SGHAT and CDR2 as FQNNGV. The CDR3 is made up of 13 amino acids. CDR3 nucleotide sequence: TGTGCCAGCAGACGGACGGAAAATGAAAAACTGTTTTTT. This sequence encodes CASRRTENEKLFF.

This rearrangement joins TRBV28 to TRBJ2-2; 12 bases map to TRBD1. Germline V gene lookup returns CDR1 MDHEN and CDR2 SYDVKM. J lost 8 bases, V lost 5 bases, and 12 bases had no gene match. There are 17 residues in the CDR3. CDR3 amino acids: CASSLTGTGGTRGELFF. DNA for the CDR3: TGTGCCAGCAGTCTGACCGGGACAGGGGGCACGCGGGGGGAGCTGTTTTTT.

Here the CDR3 DNA reads TGTGCCAGCAGTTTAGAGCCTAGTCGTAAACGGTGGTATGAGCAGTTCTTC. This encodes CASSLEPSRKRWYEQFF. The chain couples TRBV27 to TRBJ2-1; no definite D call. CDR1 is MNHEY, CDR2 SMNVEV, per germline (reference sequence). Deletions cut 2 bases from V and 8 bases from J, with 22 bases between. This CDR3 spans 17 amino acids.